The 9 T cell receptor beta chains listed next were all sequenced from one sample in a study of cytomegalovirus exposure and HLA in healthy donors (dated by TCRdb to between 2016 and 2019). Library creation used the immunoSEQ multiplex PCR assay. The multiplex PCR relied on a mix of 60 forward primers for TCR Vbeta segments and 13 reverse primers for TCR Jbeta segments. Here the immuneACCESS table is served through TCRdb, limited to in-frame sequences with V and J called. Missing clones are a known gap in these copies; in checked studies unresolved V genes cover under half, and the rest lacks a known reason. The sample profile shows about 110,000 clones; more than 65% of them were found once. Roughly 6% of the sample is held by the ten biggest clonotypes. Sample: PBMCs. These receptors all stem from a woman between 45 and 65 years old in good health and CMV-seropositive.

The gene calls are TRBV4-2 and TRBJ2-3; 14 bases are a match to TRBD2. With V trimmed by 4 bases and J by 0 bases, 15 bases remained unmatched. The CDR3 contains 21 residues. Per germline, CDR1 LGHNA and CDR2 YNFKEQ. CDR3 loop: CASSPLGGLAGALPSTDTQYF. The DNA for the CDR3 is TGTGCCAGCAGCCCCCTTGGGGGACTAGCGGGGGCCCTACCAAGCACAGATACGCAGTATTTT.

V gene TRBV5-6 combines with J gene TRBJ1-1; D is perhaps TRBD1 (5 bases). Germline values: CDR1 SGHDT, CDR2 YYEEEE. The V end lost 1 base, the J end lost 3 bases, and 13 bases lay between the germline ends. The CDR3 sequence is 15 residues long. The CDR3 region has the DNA TGTGCCAGCAGCTTGCAGGGTTTGGGTGACACTGAAGCTTTCTTT. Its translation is CASSLQGLGDTEAFF.

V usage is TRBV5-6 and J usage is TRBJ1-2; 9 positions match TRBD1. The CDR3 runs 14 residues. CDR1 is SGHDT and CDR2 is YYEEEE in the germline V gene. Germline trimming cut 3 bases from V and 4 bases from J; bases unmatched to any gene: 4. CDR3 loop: CASSSTGGGYGYTF. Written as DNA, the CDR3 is TGTGCCAGCAGCTCGACAGGGGGAGGCTATGGCTACACCTTC. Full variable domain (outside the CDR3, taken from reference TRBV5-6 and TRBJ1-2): DAGVTQSPTHLIKTRGQQVTLRCSPKSGHDTVSWYQQALGQGPQFIFQYYEEEERQRGNFPDRFSGHQFPNYSSELNVNALLLGDSALYLCASSSTGGGYGYTFGSGTRLTVV.

CDR3 sequence (DNA): TGTGCCAGTAAAGGGGGGGGCGCTGGCTACACCTTC. Protein product: CASKGGGAGYTF. The J gene is TRBJ1-2, the V gene TRBV2; D possibly corresponds to TRBD1 (6 bases). The CDR3 has 12 amino acids. Looked up from germline, CDR1 is SNHLY and CDR2 is FYNNEI. Trimming took off 9 bases at V and 7 bases at J, with 15 bases between the two ends. The variable domain in full, completed from reference TRBV2 and TRBJ1-2, reads EPEVTQTPSHQVTQMGQEVILRCVPISNHLYFYWYRQILGQKVEFLVSFYNNEISEKSEIFDDQFSVERPDGSNFTLKIRSTKLEDSAMYFCASKGGGAGYTFGSGTRLTVV.

CDR3 protein: CASSYGHRYGTQYF. CDR3 nucleotides: TGTGCCAGCAGTTACGGGCACCGGTATGGGACCCAGTACTTC. J is TRBJ2-5 and V is TRBV6-5; no clear D gene. The V and J ends lost 2 bases and 7 bases respectively, with 14 bases between them. CDR3 length: 14 amino acids. Germline CDR1 reads MNHEY; CDR2 reads SVGAGI.

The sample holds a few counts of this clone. The CDR3 here is CASRLRPDGAGELFF. The CDR3 nucleotides read TGTGCCAGCAGACTTCGTCCCGACGGGGCCGGGGAGCTGTTTTTT. The chain recombines TRBV6-5 with TRBJ2-2; maybe TRBD2 (5 bases). This CDR3 spans 15 amino acids. Germline V gives CDR1 MNHEY, CDR2 SVGAGI. V lost 6 bases, J lost 6 bases, and 17 bases lay in between.

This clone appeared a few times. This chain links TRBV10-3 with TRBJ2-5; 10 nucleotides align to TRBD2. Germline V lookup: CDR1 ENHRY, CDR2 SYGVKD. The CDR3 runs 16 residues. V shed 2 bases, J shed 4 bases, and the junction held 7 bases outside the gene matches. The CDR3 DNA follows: TGTGCCATCAGTGAGGGTTCGACTAGCGGGCGAGAGACCCAGTACTTC. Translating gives CAISEGSTSGRETQYF.

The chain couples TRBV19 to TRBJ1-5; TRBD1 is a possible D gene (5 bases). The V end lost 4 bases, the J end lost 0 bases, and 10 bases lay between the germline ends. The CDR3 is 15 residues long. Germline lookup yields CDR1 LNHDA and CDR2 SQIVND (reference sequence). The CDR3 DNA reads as TGTGCCAGTAGTACCAGACAGAGTAGCAATCAGCCCCAGCATTTT. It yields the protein CASSTRQSSNQPQHF.

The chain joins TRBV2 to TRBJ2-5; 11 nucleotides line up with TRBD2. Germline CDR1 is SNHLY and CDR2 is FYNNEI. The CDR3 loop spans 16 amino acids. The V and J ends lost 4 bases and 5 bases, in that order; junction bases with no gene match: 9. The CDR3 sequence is CASSGASGGRGETQYF. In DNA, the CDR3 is TGTGCCAGCAGTGGGGCTAGCGGGGGGCGTGGGGAGACCCAGTACTTC.